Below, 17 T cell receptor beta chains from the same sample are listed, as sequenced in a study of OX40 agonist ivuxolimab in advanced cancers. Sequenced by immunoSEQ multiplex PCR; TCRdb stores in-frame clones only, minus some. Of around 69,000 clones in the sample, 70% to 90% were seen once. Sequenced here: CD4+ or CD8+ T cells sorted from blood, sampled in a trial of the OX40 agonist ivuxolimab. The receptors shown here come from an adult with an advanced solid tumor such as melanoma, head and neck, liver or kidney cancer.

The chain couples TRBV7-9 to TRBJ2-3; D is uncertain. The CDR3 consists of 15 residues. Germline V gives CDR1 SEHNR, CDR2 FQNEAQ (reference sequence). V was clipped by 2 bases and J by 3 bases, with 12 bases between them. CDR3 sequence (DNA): TGTGCCAGCAGCTTAAGGCCAGAATATACAGATACGCAGTATTTT. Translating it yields CASSLRPEYTDTQYF.

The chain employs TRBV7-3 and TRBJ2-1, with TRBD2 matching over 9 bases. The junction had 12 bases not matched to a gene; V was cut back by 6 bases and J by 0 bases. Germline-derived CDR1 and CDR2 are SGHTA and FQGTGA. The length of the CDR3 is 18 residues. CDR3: CASRGNQRGAPSYNEQFF. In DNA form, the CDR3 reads TGTGCCAGCAGGGGAAACCAGCGGGGGGCCCCCTCCTACAATGAGCAGTTCTTC.

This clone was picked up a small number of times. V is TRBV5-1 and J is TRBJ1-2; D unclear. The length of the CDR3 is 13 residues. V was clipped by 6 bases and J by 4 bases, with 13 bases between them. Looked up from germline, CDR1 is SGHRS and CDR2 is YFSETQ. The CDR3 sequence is CASTPDTSYGYTF. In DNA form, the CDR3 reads TGCGCCAGCACCCCTGACACTAGCTATGGCTACACCTTC.

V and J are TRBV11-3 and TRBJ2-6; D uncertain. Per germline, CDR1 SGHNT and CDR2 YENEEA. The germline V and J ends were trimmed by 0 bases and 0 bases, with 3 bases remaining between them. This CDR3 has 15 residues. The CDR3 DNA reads TGTGCCAGCAGCTTAGACGGCTCTGGGGCCAACGTCCTGACTTTC. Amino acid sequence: CASSLDGSGANVLTF.

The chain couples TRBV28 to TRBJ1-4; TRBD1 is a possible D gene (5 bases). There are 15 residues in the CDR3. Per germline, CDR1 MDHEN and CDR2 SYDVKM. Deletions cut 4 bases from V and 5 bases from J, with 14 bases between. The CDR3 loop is CASSSYGAGNEKLFF. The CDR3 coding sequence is TGTGCCAGCAGTTCATACGGGGCAGGGAATGAAAAACTGTTTTTT.

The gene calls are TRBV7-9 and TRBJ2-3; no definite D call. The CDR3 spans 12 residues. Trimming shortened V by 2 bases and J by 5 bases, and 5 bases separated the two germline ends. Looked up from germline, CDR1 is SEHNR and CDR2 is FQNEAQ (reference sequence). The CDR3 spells CASSLTRDTQYF. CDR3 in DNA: TGTGCCAGCAGCTTAACTCGAGATACGCAGTATTTT.

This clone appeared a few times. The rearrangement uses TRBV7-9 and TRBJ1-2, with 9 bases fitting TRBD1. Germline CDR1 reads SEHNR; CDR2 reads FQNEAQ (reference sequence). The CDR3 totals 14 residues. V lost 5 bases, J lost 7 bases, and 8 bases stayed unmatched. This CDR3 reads CASSRDRAKLGYTF. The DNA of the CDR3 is TGTGCCAGCAGCCGGGACAGGGCTAAGCTTGGCTACACCTTC. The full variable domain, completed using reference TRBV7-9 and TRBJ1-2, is DTGVSQNPRHKITKRGQNVTFRCDPISEHNRLYWYRQTLGQGPEFLTYFQNEAQLEKSRLLSDRFSAERPKGSFSTLEIQRTEQGDSAMYLCASSRDRAKLGYTFGSGTRLTVV.

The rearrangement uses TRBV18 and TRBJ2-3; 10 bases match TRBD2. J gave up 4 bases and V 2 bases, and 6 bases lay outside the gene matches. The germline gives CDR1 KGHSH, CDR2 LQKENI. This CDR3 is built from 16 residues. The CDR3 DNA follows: TGTGCCAGCTCACCAGAAATAGCGGGGGGTTCAGATACGCAGTATTTT. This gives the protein CASSPEIAGGSDTQYF. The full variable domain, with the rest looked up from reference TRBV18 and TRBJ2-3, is NAGVMQNPRHLVRRRGQEARLRCSPMKGHSHVYWYRQLPEEGLKFMVYLQKENIIDESGMPKERFSAEFPKEGPSILRIQQVVRGDSAAYFCASSPEIAGGSDTQYFGPGTRLTVL.

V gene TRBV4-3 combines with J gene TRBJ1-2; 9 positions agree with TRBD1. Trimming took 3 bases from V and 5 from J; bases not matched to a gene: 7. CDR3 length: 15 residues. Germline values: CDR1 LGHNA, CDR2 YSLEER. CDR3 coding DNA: TGCGCCAGCAGCCAGGATACAGGGGGCGGGTATGGCTACACCTTC. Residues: CASSQDTGGGYGYTF.

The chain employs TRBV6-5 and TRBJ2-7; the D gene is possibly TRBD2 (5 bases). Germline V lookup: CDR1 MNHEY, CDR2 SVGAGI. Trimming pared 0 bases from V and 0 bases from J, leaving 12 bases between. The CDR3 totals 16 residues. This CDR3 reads CASSYSGGFSSYEQYF. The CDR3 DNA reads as TGTGCCAGCAGTTACTCTGGCGGGTTTAGCTCCTACGAGCAGTACTTC.

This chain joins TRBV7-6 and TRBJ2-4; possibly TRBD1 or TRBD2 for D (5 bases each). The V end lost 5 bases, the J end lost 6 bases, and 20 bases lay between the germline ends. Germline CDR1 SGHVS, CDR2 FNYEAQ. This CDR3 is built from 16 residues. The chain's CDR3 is CASSPTGTAGGNIQYF. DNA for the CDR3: TGTGCCAGCAGCCCGACCGGGACGGCTGGGGGAAACATTCAGTACTTC.

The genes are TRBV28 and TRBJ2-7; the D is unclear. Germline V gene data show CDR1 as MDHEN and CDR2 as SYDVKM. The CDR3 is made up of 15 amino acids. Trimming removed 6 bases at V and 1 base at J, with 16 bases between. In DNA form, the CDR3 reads TGTGCCAGCAGCTCAGCCGGCGACGGGTCCTACGAGCAGTACGTC. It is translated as CASSSAGDGSYEQYV.

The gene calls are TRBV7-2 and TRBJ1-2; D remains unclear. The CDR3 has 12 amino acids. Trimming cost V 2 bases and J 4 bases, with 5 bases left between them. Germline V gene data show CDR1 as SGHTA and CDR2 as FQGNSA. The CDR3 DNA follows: TGTGCCAGCAGCTTACAAAGCTATGGCTACACCTTC. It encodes CASSLQSYGYTF.

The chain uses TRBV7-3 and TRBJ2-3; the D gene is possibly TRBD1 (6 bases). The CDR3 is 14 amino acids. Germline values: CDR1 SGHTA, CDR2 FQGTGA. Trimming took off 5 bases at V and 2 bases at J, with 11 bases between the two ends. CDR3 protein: CASSERTDTDTQYF. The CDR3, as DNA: TGTGCCAGCAGCGAGAGGACAGACACAGATACGCAGTATTTT.

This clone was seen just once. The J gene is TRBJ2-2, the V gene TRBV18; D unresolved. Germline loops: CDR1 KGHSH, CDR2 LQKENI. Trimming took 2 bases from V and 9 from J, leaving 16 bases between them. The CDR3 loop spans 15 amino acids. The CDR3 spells CASSPTPRHFRELFF. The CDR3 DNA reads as TGTGCCAGCTCACCAACACCACGACATTTCCGGGAGCTGTTTTTT.

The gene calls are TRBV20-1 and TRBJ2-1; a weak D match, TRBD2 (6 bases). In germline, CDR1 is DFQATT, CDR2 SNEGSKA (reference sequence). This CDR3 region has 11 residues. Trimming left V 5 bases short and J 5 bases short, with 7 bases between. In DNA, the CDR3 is TGCAGTGCTTGGACTAACAATGAGCAGTTCTTC. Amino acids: CSAWTNNEQFF.

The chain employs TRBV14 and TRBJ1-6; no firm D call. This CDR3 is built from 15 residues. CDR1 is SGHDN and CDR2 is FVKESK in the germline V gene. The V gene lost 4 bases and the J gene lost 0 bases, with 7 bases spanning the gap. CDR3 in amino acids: CASSLLNSYNSPLHF. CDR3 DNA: TGTGCCAGCAGCCTACTAAACTCCTATAATTCACCCCTCCACTTT.